The source of this T cell receptor (beta chain) is a study of shared clonotypes between healthy human individuals. Method: immunoSEQ multiplex PCR; TCRdb's copy keeps in-frame clones and lacks some. The repertoire has about 2 million clones, about 95% of them found once; the top ten carry roughly 1.2%. Terminally differentiated effector memory CD45RA+ cells were left out of the naive CD8 fraction, which was CD45RO-negative and positively selected for CCR7. There were no recent acute infections or vaccinations among the donors, who were healthy HIV-negative adults. V was pared by 2 bases and J by 2 bases, with 9 bases between. The CDR3 totals 15 residues. Germline V gives CDR1 WNHNN, CDR2 SYGVQD (reference sequence). General study results and limits: Non-shared clonotypes were found to have lower generation probabilities than the clonotypes that were shared by all four of the sorted-subset donors. Larger richness was generally estimated for naive than memory subsets.

Comment on this clone: Its antigen is not identified.

V and J are TRBV10-1 and TRBJ2-2; possible D gene TRBD1, 6 bases. This clonotype was sampled from a man aged 18 to 29 in good health. What was sequenced was naive CD8+ T cells sorted from blood. The CDR3 bases are TGCGCCAGCAGTGAGACAGGGACAAACACCGGGGAGCTGTTTTTT. Protein product: CASSETGTNTGELFF.